These 23 T cell receptor beta chains share one sample of origin, sequenced in a study of technical replicates of blood from a few donors (TCRdb year 2017). To prepare the library, the immunoSEQ multiplex PCR assay was applied. TCRdb took over this immuneACCESS table, retaining in-frame rearrangements with V and J assigned. Such tables are incomplete; in checked studies, under half of the missing clones stem from an unresolved V gene, and the remainder is unexplained. Counted in this sample were about 71,000 clones; approximately 96% of them appeared once. Approximately 0.2% of the sample lies in the top ten. Specimen: T cells isolated from PBMCs. The receptor source for this set is a human donor in good health.

This clone was detected only once. The J gene is TRBJ1-2, the V gene TRBV6-5; tentatively, D is TRBD1 (6 bases). CDR1 and CDR2 (germline): MNHEY, SVGAGI. V lost 4 bases and J lost 1, with 7 bases in between. CDR3 size: 13 residues. The CDR3 sequence is CASSLGGNYGYTF. The CDR3 bases are TGTGCCAGCAGTTTAGGGGGTAACTATGGCTACACCTTC.

This chain joins TRBV15 and TRBJ2-7, with 10 bases that match TRBD1. V lost 4 bases and J lost 2; bases outside the gene matches: 2. This CDR3 spans 14 amino acids. The germline V gene encodes CDR1 LNHNV and CDR2 YYDKDF (reference sequence). The CDR3, as DNA: TGTGCCACCAGCAACGGACAGGGGGCCTACGAGCAGTACTTC. Protein product: CATSNGQGAYEQYF. Filled out from reference TRBV15 and TRBJ2-7, the complete variable domain reads DAMVIQNPRYQVTQFGKPVTLSCSQTLNHNVMYWYQQKSSQAPKLLFHYYDKDFNNEADTPDNFQSRRPNTSFCFLDIRSPGLGDTAMYLCATSNGQGAYEQYFGPGTRLTVT.

This clone came up once. The V call is TRBV2, the J call TRBJ2-5; 8 positions match TRBD2. This CDR3 is built from 14 residues. V trimming: 4 bases; J trimming: 3 bases; junction bases outside the gene matches: 4. Germline loops: CDR1 SNHLY, CDR2 FYNNEI. Here the CDR3 DNA reads TGTGCCAGCAGTGGTTATAGCGGGAAAGAGACCCAGTACTTC. This sequence encodes CASSGYSGKETQYF.

V gene TRBV9 combines with J gene TRBJ1-1; perhaps TRBD1 as D (6 bases). With 2 bases removed from V and 4 bases from J, the gap between germline ends came to 12 bases. CDR1 is SGDLS and CDR2 is YYNGEE in the germline V gene. The CDR3 covers 14 residues. CDR3 residues: CASSVGVGGTEAFF. CDR3 sequence (DNA): TGTGCCAGCAGCGTGGGAGTAGGGGGCACTGAAGCTTTCTTT.

V gene TRBV19 combines with J gene TRBJ1-2, with 8 bases aligning to TRBD1. The ends lost 3 bases at V and 7 bases at J; junction bases unmatched: 10. The germline V gene has CDR1 LNHDA and CDR2 SQIVND (reference sequence). The CDR3 extends over 15 amino acids. The CDR3 spells CASSIRPDREVGYTF. CDR3 sequence (DNA): TGTGCCAGTAGTATTCGTCCGGACAGGGAGGTTGGCTACACCTTC.

This clone was seen a single time. This sequence joins TRBV29-1 and TRBJ2-5; D might be TRBD1 (5 bases). Germline V gene lookup returns CDR1 SQVTM and CDR2 ANQGSEA. The CDR3 runs 13 residues. The germline V and J ends were trimmed by 5 bases and 2 bases, with 12 bases remaining between them. The CDR3 region has the DNA TGCAGCGTTCCTAAGACAGTTCAAGAGACCCAGTACTTC. Translation: CSVPKTVQETQYF. Full variable domain (missing parts from reference TRBV29-1 and TRBJ2-5): SAVISQKPSRDICQRGTSLTIQCQVDSQVTMMFWYRQQPGQSLTLIATANQGSEATYESGFVIDKFPISRPNLTFSTLTVSNMSPEDSSIYLCSVPKTVQETQYFGPGTRLLVL.

This chain links TRBV23-1 with TRBJ1-4, with D hard to call. TRBV23-1 is placed among ORFs of uncertain function. With 2 bases removed from V and 1 base from J, the gap between germline ends came to 8 bases. The CDR3 totals 15 residues. CDR3 sequence reads: CASSQSAGTNEKLFF. The CDR3 region has the DNA TGCGCCAGCAGTCAAAGTGCGGGAACTAATGAAAAACTGTTTTTT.

The rearrangement uses TRBV19 and TRBJ1-1; no firm D call. Germline V CDR1 and CDR2: LNHDA, SQIVND (reference sequence). Trimming pared 3 bases from V and 4 bases from J, leaving 6 bases between. CDR3 length equals 12 residues. The CDR3 is CASSIGSTEAFF. The CDR3 nucleotides read TGTGCCAGTAGTATCGGTTCCACTGAAGCTTTCTTT.

The chain carries TRBV21-1 and TRBJ1-5; the D call of TRBD1 is as the table states it, not checked on the DNA. TRBV21-1 is described as a pseudogene. This CDR3 is built from 16 residues. CDR3 region: CASSRYVQVSNQPQHF. The CDR3 coding sequence is TGTGCCAGCAGCAGATACGTACAGGTTAGCAATCAGCCCCAGCATTTT.

This sequence joins TRBV18 and TRBJ1-2; TRBD1 might be the D (6 bases). Per the germline V gene, CDR1 is KGHSH and CDR2 is LQKENI. Between the trimmed V and J ends, which lost 5 bases and 5 bases, there was a span of 18 bases. The CDR3 runs to 15 residues. In DNA form, the CDR3 reads TGTGCCAGCTCATCCGGGACACCAACTATGTATGGCTACACCTTC. Protein product: CASSSGTPTMYGYTF. Together with reference TRBV18 and TRBJ1-2, the CDR3 gives the full variable domain: NAGVMQNPRHLVRRRGQEARLRCSPMKGHSHVYWYRQLPEEGLKFMVYLQKENIIDESGMPKERFSAEFPKEGPSILRIQQVVRGDSAAYFCASSSGTPTMYGYTFGSGTRLTVV.

This clone occurred once. The J gene is TRBJ2-7, the V gene TRBV6-5; D possibly corresponds to TRBD1 (5 bases). Germline CDR1 MNHEY, CDR2 SVGAGI. The CDR3 is made up of 13 amino acids. Trimming removed 6 bases from V and 2 bases from J, with 11 bases in between. CDR3: CASRPWGAYEQYF. The CDR3, as DNA: TGTGCCAGCAGACCCTGGGGCGCCTACGAGCAGTACTTC.

V is TRBV5-1 and J is TRBJ1-5; tentative D call: TRBD1 (5 bases). The CDR3 extends over 15 amino acids. Trimming removed 1 base from V and 0 bases from J, with 8 bases in between. Germline CDR1 SGHRS, CDR2 YFSETQ. The CDR3 spells CASSLSTGSNQPQHF. The CDR3 bases are TGCGCCAGCAGCTTGTCCACAGGTAGCAATCAGCCCCAGCATTTT. The full variable domain, rest sourced from reference TRBV5-1 and TRBJ1-5, is KAGVTQTPRYLIKTRGQQVTLSCSPISGHRSVSWYQQTPGQGLQFLFEYFSETQRNKGNFPGRFSGRQFSNSRSEMNVSTLELGDSALYLCASSLSTGSNQPQHFGDGTRLSIL.

The chain links TRBV28 to TRBJ2-7, with 7 nucleotides matching TRBD2. CDR1 and CDR2 from the germline V gene are MDHEN and SYDVKM. CDR3 length equals 15 residues. The V gene end was trimmed by 1 base and the J gene end by 3 bases; junction bases not matched to a gene: 6. The CDR3: CASSLYGGGSYEQYF. The CDR3 nucleotides are TGTGCCAGCAGTTTATATGGCGGGGGAAGCTACGAGCAGTACTTC.

J is TRBJ2-5 and V is TRBV19, with 8 bases lining up with TRBD1. The CDR3 has 16 residues. Germline loops: CDR1 LNHDA, CDR2 SQIVND (reference sequence). Trimming at V came to 3 bases and at J to 1 base, leaving 7 bases not matched to a gene. The CDR3: CASSMYPTGAQETQYF. For the CDR3, the DNA is TGTGCCAGTAGTATGTACCCGACAGGGGCCCAAGAGACCCAGTACTTC.

The chain joins TRBV4-1 to TRBJ2-1; D uncertain. The CDR3 runs to 11 residues. The V gene's germline CDR1 is MGHRA and CDR2 YSYEKL. V lost 3 bases to trimming and J lost 8 bases, with 5 bases between them. The CDR3 DNA reads TGCGCCAGCAGCCACCAATATGAGCAGTTCTTC. It translates to CASSHQYEQFF.

The chain combines TRBV7-3 with TRBJ2-3, with 8 bases matching TRBD1. The CDR3 runs to 14 residues. With V trimmed by 6 bases and J by 0 bases, 2 bases remained unmatched. Germline V gives CDR1 SGHTA, CDR2 FQGTGA. The DNA for the CDR3 is TGTGCCAGCAGTTGGGACAGGAGCACAGATACGCAGTATTTT. Translating gives CASSWDRSTDTQYF.

The chain recombines TRBV10-2 with TRBJ2-1; 11 bases align to TRBD1. CDR1 and CDR2 (germline): WSHSY, SAAADI. V trimming: 11 bases; J trimming: 8 bases; junction bases outside the gene matches: 5. The CDR3 covers 12 residues. The CDR3 sequence is CAGGQGADEQFF. CDR3 coding DNA: TGCGCCGGCGGACAGGGGGCGGATGAGCAGTTCTTC.

The V gene is TRBV5-6, the J gene TRBJ1-1; no reliable D call. The germline V and J ends were trimmed by 0 bases and 11 bases, with 14 bases remaining between them. The CDR3 contains 13 residues. The V gene's germline CDR1 is SGHDT and CDR2 YYEEEE. CDR3: CASSLEGTVAAFF. DNA for the CDR3: TGTGCCAGCAGCTTGGAAGGCACAGTGGCGGCTTTCTTT. Full variable domain (rest looked up from reference TRBV5-6 and TRBJ1-1): DAGVTQSPTHLIKTRGQQVTLRCSPKSGHDTVSWYQQALGQGPQFIFQYYEEEERQRGNFPDRFSGHQFPNYSSELNVNALLLGDSALYLCASSLEGTVAAFFGQGTRLTVV.

This chain uses TRBV5-1 with TRBJ2-3, with D maybe TRBD2 (6 bases). The V end was cut by 0 bases, the J end by 2 bases, with 10 bases between. There are 15 residues in the CDR3. Germline values: CDR1 SGHRS, CDR2 YFSETQ. This CDR3 reads CASSLAPGDTDTQYF. The CDR3 DNA is TGCGCCAGCAGCTTGGCGCCGGGGGACACAGATACGCAGTATTTT.

V and J are TRBV10-1 and TRBJ1-2; no definite D call. CDR3 length: 13 residues. V dropped 0 bases and J dropped 10 bases, with 12 bases sitting between them. Germline V gene lookup returns CDR1 WNHNN and CDR2 SYGVQD (reference sequence). The CDR3 loop reads CASSESLEDSYTF. The DNA for the CDR3 is TGCGCCAGCAGTGAGTCGCTCGAGGACTCCTACACCTTC.

The chain has TRBV6-5 and TRBJ2-3; D gene unclear. The V gene's germline CDR1 is MNHEY and CDR2 SVGAGI. The ends were cut back, 2 bases at V and 4 bases at J, with 7 bases in the middle. The CDR3 is made up of 13 amino acids. CDR3 in DNA: TGTGCCAGCAGTTACGGCAACCCAGATACGCAGTATTTT. The encoded protein is CASSYGNPDTQYF.

The J gene is TRBJ2-5, the V gene TRBV5-1; tentative D call: TRBD2 (6 bases). Trimming removed 3 bases from V and 1 base from J, with 13 bases in between. The CDR3 spans 15 residues. Germline-derived CDR1 and CDR2 are SGHRS and YFSETQ. The CDR3 DNA is TGCGCCAGCAGCTGGGGCTCTAGCGCCCAAGAGACCCAGTACTTC. This codes for CASSWGSSAQETQYF. The variable domain in full, with the rest retrieved from reference TRBV5-1 and TRBJ2-5, is KAGVTQTPRYLIKTRGQQVTLSCSPISGHRSVSWYQQTPGQGLQFLFEYFSETQRNKGNFPGRFSGRQFSNSRSEMNVSTLELGDSALYLCASSWGSSAQETQYFGPGTRLLVL.

The genes are TRBV27 and TRBJ1-1; the D is unclear. V was cut by 3 bases and J by 6 bases, with 8 bases left in between. Germline values: CDR1 MNHEY, CDR2 SMNVEV (reference sequence). The CDR3 length is 12 residues. CDR3 sequence: CASSFIGAEAFF. In nucleotides, the CDR3 is TGTGCCAGCAGTTTCATAGGAGCTGAAGCTTTCTTT.